Sequencing of this TCR beta chain was carried out in a study of T cells in tuberculosis. Turning to the study itself: Sequenced TCRs come from CD1B-GMM tetramer-binding T cells. A South African cohort included IGRA-negative adolescents, latently infected IGRA-positive adolescents and adults with active tuberculosis. Notes on the study in general: Cases with active tuberculosis were adults, while controls were adolescents.

Of note for this clone: Its antigen is undetermined.

Time point noted: new active TB diagnosis, blood taken before or within 7 days of starting treatment. Included patients were adults of at least 18, HIV-seronegative, South African. The length of the CDR3 is 15 residues. V shed 5 bases and J shed 1 base, with 16 bases lying between them. Looked up from germline, CDR1 is SGHRS and CDR2 is YFSETQ. The table came from immunoSEQ multiplex PCR; TCRdb's copy has only in-frame clones and leaves some out. This sample has some 40,000 clones; roughly 94% occur once, and the top ten carry roughly 4.7%. This clonotype was obtained from an adult with tuberculosis. The chain combines TRBV5-1 with TRBJ2-7; a weak D match, TRBD1 (6 bases). The sequences come from PBMCs, collected at tuberculosis diagnosis. Here the CDR3 DNA reads TGCGCCAGCAGTCAGGGGACACAAAGTTCCTACGAGCAGTACTTC. Amino acids: CASSQGTQSSYEQYF.